The rows below give T cell receptor beta chains drawn from one sample of a study of blood T cell repertoires in COVID-19. Data came from immunoSEQ multiplex PCR; TCRdb stores just in-frame clones and leaves some out. This repertoire shows about 90,000 clones, around four fifths found once; its top ten account for about 12%. Sequencing was carried out using peripheral blood. The origin of the receptors is a woman in her 70s with active or convalescent COVID-19. CDR3s include the opening cysteine and the closing phenylalanine or tryptophan. The order of the fields is clone size, V gene, J gene, D gene, CDR3 protein, CDR3 DNA. D genes are given only for firm matches. Clone size is given for some rows only: seen once, a few or many times, or a class if the clone is expanded.

NA	TRBV6-5	TRBJ2-3	NA	CAVNRVGDTQYF	TGTGCTGTGAACAGGGTCGGAGATACGCAGTATTTT
NA	TRBV9	TRBJ2-7	TRBD2	CASSPPGTSSYEQYF	TGTGCCAGCAGCCCCCCCGGGACTAGCTCCTACGAGCAGTACTTC
NA	TRBV24-1	TRBJ2-2	NA	CASALTATGELFF	TGTGCCAGTGCGTTGACAGCCACCGGGGAGCTGTTTTTT
NA	TRBV12-3/TRBV12-4	TRBJ1-1	TRBD1	CASSPQGTDEAFF	TGTGCCAGCAGCCCGCAAGGGACAGATGAAGCTTTCTTT
few	TRBV5-1	TRBJ1-4	TRBD1	CASTQGGDEKLFF	TGCGCCAGTACACAGGGGGGTGATGAAAAACTGTTTTTT
NA	TRBV7-7	TRBJ1-3	TRBD1	CASSPGQGFTSGPIYF	TGTGCTAGCAGCCCGGGACAGGGGTTTACTTCAGGGCCCATATATTTT
NA	TRBV7-8	TRBJ1-5	NA	CASSLRAGTQPQHF	TGTGCCAGCAGCTTAAGAGCGGGGACTCAGCCCCAGCATTTT
NA	TRBV7-9	TRBJ2-1	TRBD1	CASSFRDRDMVEQFF	TGTGCCAGCAGCTTCCGGGACAGGGACATGGTTGAGCAGTTCTTC
NA	TRBV7-2	TRBJ2-1	NA	CASRSNSYNEQFF	TGTGCCAGCAGATCAAACTCCTACAATGAGCAGTTCTTC
NA	TRBV28	TRBJ1-1	NA	CASRTDRRTEAFF	TGTGCCAGCAGGACCGACAGGAGGACTGAAGCTTTCTTT
NA	TRBV7-9	TRBJ2-7	NA	CASSPGSGSSYEQYF	TGTGCCAGCAGCCCCGGGTCGGGGAGCTCCTACGAGCAGTACTTC
NA	TRBV7-2	TRBJ2-1	TRBD2	CASSLGAGTTYNEQFF	TGTGCCAGCAGCTTAGGCGCGGGGACTACCTACAATGAGCAGTTCTTC
NA	TRBV27	TRBJ2-2	TRBD1	CASSRGQGAGELFF	TGTGCCAGCAGCCGCGGACAGGGGGCCGGGGAGCTGTTTTTT
few	TRBV7-9	TRBJ2-1	TRBD1	CASSLGGQGINEQFF	TGTGCCAGCAGCTTAGGGGGACAGGGGATCAATGAGCAGTTCTTC
NA	TRBV7-2	TRBJ2-1	NA	CASSQGTDKTNEQFF	TGTGCCAGCAGCCAGGGGACGGATAAGACCAATGAGCAGTTCTTC
once	TRBV18	TRBJ1-1	NA	CASSPLRGGPGNTEAFF	TGTGCCAGCTCACCCCTCCGCGGGGGGCCGGGGAACACTGAAGCTTTCTTT
NA	TRBV18	TRBJ2-3	TRBD1	CASSPPWTGAADTQYF	TGTGCCAGCTCACCACCTTGGACAGGGGCCGCAGATACGCAGTATTTT
NA	TRBV7-2	TRBJ2-1	NA	CASSLEGRVGGEQFF	TGTGCCAGCAGCTTAGAGGGCAGGGTTGGCGGTGAGCAGTTCTTC
NA	TRBV24-1	TRBJ1-1	TRBD1	CATSAAGQGGTEAFF	TGTGCCACCAGTGCCGCGGGACAGGGAGGCACTGAAGCTTTCTTT
NA	TRBV5-1	TRBJ2-3	TRBD2	CASSDIAGAFTDTQYF	TGCGCCAGCAGCGATATAGCGGGGGCCTTCACAGATACGCAGTATTTT
NA	TRBV18	TRBJ1-4	TRBD1	CAAAGGTNEKLFF	TGTGCCGCAGCAGGGGGTACTAATGAAAAACTGTTTTTT
few	TRBV19	TRBJ1-5	TRBD1	CASDSGTVLNQPQHF	TGTGCCAGCGACTCCGGGACAGTCCTTAATCAGCCCCAGCATTTT
once	TRBV4-2	TRBJ1-5	NA	CASSQVGAGEPQHF	TGTGCCAGCAGCCAAGTAGGGGCGGGGGAGCCCCAGCATTTT
NA	TRBV6-1	TRBJ1-4	NA	CASSILTGPNEKLFF	TGTGCCAGCAGTATTCTCACAGGCCCAAATGAAAAACTGTTTTTT
NA	TRBV5-4	TRBJ2-5	TRBD2	CASSLEAGAQETQYF	TGTGCCAGCAGCTTAGAAGCGGGGGCCCAAGAGACCCAGTACTTC
NA	TRBV6-2/TRBV6-3	TRBJ1-2	NA	CASSYSSREAYGYTF	TGTGCCAGCAGTTACTCTTCCAGGGAAGCCTATGGCTACACCTTC